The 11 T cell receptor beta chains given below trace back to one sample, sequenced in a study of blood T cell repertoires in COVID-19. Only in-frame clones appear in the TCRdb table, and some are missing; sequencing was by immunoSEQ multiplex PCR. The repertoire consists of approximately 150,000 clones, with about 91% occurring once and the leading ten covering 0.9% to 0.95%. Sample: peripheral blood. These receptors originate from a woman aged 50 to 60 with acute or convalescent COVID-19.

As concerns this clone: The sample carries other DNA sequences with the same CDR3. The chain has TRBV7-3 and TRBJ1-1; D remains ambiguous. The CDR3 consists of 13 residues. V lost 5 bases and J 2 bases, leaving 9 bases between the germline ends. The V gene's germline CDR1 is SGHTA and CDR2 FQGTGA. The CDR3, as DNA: TGTGCCAGCAGCCCAACCGGTAACACTGAAGCTTTCTTT. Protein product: CASSPTGNTEAFF.

The CDR3 region has the DNA TGTGCCAGCAGTTTCCTCGACGGGAAAGATACGCAGTATTTT. This sequence encodes CASSFLDGKDTQYF. The chain links TRBV28 to TRBJ2-3, with a possible D match to TRBD2 (5 bases). Trimming shortened V by 3 bases and J by 5 bases, and 12 bases separated the two germline ends. This CDR3 comprises 14 residues. Per germline, CDR1 MDHEN and CDR2 SYDVKM.

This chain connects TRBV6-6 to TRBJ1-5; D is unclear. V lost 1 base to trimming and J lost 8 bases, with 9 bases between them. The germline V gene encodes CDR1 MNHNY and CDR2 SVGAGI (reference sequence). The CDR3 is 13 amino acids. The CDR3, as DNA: TGTGCCAGCAGTTACTGGCAGGAGGAGCCCCAGCATTTT. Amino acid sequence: CASSYWQEEPQHF.

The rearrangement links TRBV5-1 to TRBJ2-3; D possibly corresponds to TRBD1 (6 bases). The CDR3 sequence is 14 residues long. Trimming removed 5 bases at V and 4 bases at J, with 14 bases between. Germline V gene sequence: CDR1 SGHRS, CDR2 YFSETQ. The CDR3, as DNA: TGCGCCAGCAGGGGTGGGCAGGGGTCAGATACGCAGTATTTT. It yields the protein CASRGGQGSDTQYF.

CDR3 residues: CASSQDPPGGPGEQYF. The DNA of the CDR3 is TGTGCCAGCAGCCAAGATCCCCCGGGGGGGCCTGGCGAGCAGTACTTC. This chain connects TRBV4-2 to TRBJ2-7; TRBD2 matches at 8 bases. CDR1 is LGHNA, CDR2 YNFKEQ, per germline. V was clipped by 0 bases and J by 6 bases; unmatched bases: 10. There are 16 residues in the CDR3.

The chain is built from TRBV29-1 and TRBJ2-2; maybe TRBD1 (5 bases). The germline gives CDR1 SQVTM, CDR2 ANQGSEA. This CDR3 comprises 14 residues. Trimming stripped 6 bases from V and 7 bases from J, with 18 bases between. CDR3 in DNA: TGCAGCGTACGAACGTACTCAGGGATCGGGGAGCTGTTTTTT. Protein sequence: CSVRTYSGIGELFF.

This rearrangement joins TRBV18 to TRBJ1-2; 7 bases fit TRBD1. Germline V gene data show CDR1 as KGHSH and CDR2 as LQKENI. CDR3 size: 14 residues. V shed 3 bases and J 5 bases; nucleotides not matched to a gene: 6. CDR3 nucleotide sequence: TGTGCCAGCTCACCGGGACAGCAGGTGTATGGCTACACCTTC. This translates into CASSPGQQVYGYTF.

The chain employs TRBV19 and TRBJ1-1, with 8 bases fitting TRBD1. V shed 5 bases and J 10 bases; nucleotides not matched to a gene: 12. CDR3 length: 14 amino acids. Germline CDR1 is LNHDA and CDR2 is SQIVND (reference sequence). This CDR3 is CASSPANRGSIAFF. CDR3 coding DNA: TGTGCCAGTAGTCCCGCTAACAGGGGGTCGATAGCTTTCTTT.

CDR3 sequence (DNA): TGTGCCAGTAGTATAGGACCTCCTAGCGGGGGAAGGTTCACCGGGGAGCTGTTTTTT. As protein: CASSIGPPSGGRFTGELFF. The J gene is TRBJ2-2, the V gene TRBV19, with 10 bases fitting TRBD2. V was clipped by 1 base and J by 4 bases; unmatched bases: 12. Germline V gene sequence: CDR1 LNHDA, CDR2 SQIVND (reference sequence). The CDR3 extends over 19 amino acids. Supplemented by reference TRBV19 and TRBJ2-2, the full variable domain reads DGGITQSPKYLFRKEGQNVTLSCEQNLNHDAMYWYRQDPGQGLRLIYYSQIVNDFQKGDIAEGYSVSREKKESFPLTVTSAQKNPTAFYLCASSIGPPSGGRFTGELFFGEGSRLTVL.

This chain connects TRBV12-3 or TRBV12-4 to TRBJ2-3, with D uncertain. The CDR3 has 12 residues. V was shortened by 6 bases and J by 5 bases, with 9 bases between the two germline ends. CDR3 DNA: TGTGCCAGCAGCCTAGGCGGAGATACGCAGTATTTT. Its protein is CASSLGGDTQYF.

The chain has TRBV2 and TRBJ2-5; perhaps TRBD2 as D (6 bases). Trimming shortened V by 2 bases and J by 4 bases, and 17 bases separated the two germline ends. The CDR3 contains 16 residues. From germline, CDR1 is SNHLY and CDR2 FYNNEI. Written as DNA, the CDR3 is TGTGCCAGCAGTGAATTCTTGGGGGAGGCCGGAGAGACCCAGTACTTC. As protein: CASSEFLGEAGETQYF.